The following is a T cell receptor beta chain sequence with its context. Its antigen remains unknown. These data are taken from a study of T cells in localized non-small cell lung cancer. Points from the study as a whole: Uninvolved adjacent lung showed peak T cell clonality, exceeding tumor. Appearing in adjacent lung were a median roughly 60 of the top 100 tumor clones. Investigators sequenced only a single tumor region, leaving heterogeneity possible. There was an association of higher blood T cell density with longer overall survival.

Germline CDR1 and CDR2: SEHNR and FQNEAQ (reference sequence). There are 13 residues in the CDR3. Trimming took off 8 bases at V and 0 bases at J, with 8 bases between the two ends. Clones were sequenced by immunoSEQ multiplex PCR, and TCRdb holds only the in-frame ones, with some missing. The sample lists about 22,000 clones; around 84% were seen once. Material: peripheral blood, obtained before any cancer treatment. The receptor comes from a man aged 40-75 years with stage I lung adenocarcinoma. J is TRBJ2-1 and V is TRBV7-9, with D unclear. DNA of the CDR3: TGTGCCAGCGAGGCCCCCTCCTACAATGAGCAGTTCTTC. This gives the protein CASEAPSYNEQFF. Full variable domain (remainder filled in from reference TRBV7-9 and TRBJ2-1): DTGVSQNPRHKITKRGQNVTFRCDPISEHNRLYWYRQTLGQGPEFLTYFQNEAQLEKSRLLSDRFSAERPKGSFSTLEIQRTEQGDSAMYLCASEAPSYNEQFFGPGTRLTVL.